This entry concerns a single T cell receptor beta chain. Its antigen is still unknown. The V and J ends lost 0 bases and 5 bases respectively, with 13 bases between them. CDR1 and CDR2 from the germline V gene are LGHNA and YNFKEQ. The CDR3 is 15 residues long. The data belong to a study of T cell repertoires in cytomegalovirus infection. TCRdb reanalysed the reads using MiXCR and keeps one entry per CDR3 protein. The top ten clones hold more than 12% of a sample with some 940,000 distinct CDR3 sequences, around 31% of them seen once. Sequencing was performed on cultured CD8+ T cells from PBMCs, taken from culture after CMV antigen stimulation. The chain recombines TRBV4-2 with TRBJ1-1, with D possibly being TRBD1 (6 bases). This TCR derives from a human donor in good health (CMV status not recorded). Some clones in this sample may be carry-over from other donors' samples. Here the CDR3 reads CASSQDGGGPTEAFF. CDR3 DNA: TGTGCCAGCAGCCAAGATGGGGGGGGGCCTACTGAAGCTTTCTTT.